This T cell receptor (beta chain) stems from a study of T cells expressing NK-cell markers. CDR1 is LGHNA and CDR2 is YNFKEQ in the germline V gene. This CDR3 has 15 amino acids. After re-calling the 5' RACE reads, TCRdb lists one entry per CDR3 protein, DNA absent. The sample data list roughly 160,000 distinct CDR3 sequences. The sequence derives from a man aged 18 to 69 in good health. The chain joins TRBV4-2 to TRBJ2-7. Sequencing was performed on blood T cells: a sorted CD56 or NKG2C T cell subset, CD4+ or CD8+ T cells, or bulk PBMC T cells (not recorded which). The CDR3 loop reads CASSQDRDGSYEQYF.